This T cell receptor (beta chain) originates from a study of vaccination and CD4 T cells after COVID-19. As for the study in general: Two doses of either BNT162b2 or mRNA-1273 vaccine were given to participants. Stimulation used overlapping spike peptides from SARS-CoV-2, HCoV-NL63, HCoV-OC43 and HCoV-229E.

The study's findings and limits: Convalescent patients showed a median approximately 84% of reactive clones that were seen only post-vaccination.

The study sequenced cultured CD4+ T cell DNA using the Oncomine TCR Beta short-read assay. One entry per CDR3 protein results from TCRdb running MiXCR on the PCR reads. The sample has some 17,000 distinct CDR3 sequences; approximately 47% are singletons. Note on this clonotype: The target antigen is unknown.

Treatment: roughly ten-day PBMC culture with coronavirus spike peptide pools or control peptides (ViraFEST assay). Expanded clonotypes were found by TCR sequencing after peptide-pool stimulation (ViraFEST). Deletions cut 6 bases from V and 3 bases from J, with 11 bases between. The germline CDR1 and CDR2 sequences are DFQATT and SNEGSKA (reference sequence). The CDR3 contains 12 residues. The TCR originated in a human donor who received a COVID-19 vaccine. The V call is TRBV20-1, the J call TRBJ1-2; D not certain. Here the sequenced sample was CD4+ T cells from blood, cultured in vitro, taken before SARS-CoV-2 vaccination. The CDR3 loop reads CSAGREYYGYTF. In DNA form, the CDR3 reads TGCAGTGCCGGGCGGGAGTACTATGGCTACACCTTC.